Each of the 12 T cell receptor beta chains below was sequenced from the same sample in a study of blood T cell repertoires in COVID-19. Generated by immunoSEQ multiplex PCR, the TCRdb table keeps only in-frame clones and is missing some. The sample contains approximately 150,000 clones, around four fifths of which appear only once. Sequencing was done on a sample of peripheral blood. Source of these receptors: a human donor in a cohort sampled during active COVID-19.

The V and J genes are TRBV6-1 and TRBJ2-1; D possibly corresponds to TRBD2 (5 bases). V was pared by 0 bases and J by 0 bases, with 15 bases between. Germline assignment: CDR1 MNHNS and CDR2 SASEGT. The CDR3 loop spans 18 amino acids. This CDR3 is CASSEARTQLLSYNEQFF. CDR3 DNA: TGTGCCAGCAGTGAAGCCAGGACTCAACTCCTCTCCTACAATGAGCAGTTCTTC.

The chain combines TRBV7-6 with TRBJ2-3; weak D call: TRBD2 (7 bases). Germline-derived CDR1 and CDR2 are SGHVS and FNYEAQ. V was shortened by 3 bases and J by 6 bases, with 16 bases between the two germline ends. CDR3 length: 15 amino acids. The CDR3 DNA is TGTGCCAGCAGCTTTTCTCGGAGGGGGGGGGATACGCAGTATTTT. This translates into CASSFSRRGGDTQYF.

The chain joins TRBV9 to TRBJ1-4, with D unclear. This CDR3 comprises 12 residues. Germline assignment: CDR1 SGDLS and CDR2 YYNGEE. V lost 4 bases and J 10 bases, leaving 11 bases between the germline ends. CDR3 amino acids: CASSPDGGKLFF. Written as DNA, the CDR3 is TGTGCCAGCAGCCCCGACGGCGGAAAACTGTTTTTT. The variable domain in full, with the rest retrieved from reference TRBV9 and TRBJ1-4, is DSGVTQTPKHLITATGQRVTLRCSPRSGDLSVYWYQQSLDQGLQFLIQYYNGEERAKGNILERFSAQQFPDLHSELNLSSLELGDSALYFCASSPDGGKLFFGSGTQLSVL.

The chain employs TRBV7-9 and TRBJ2-6, with D possibly being TRBD2 (5 bases). The CDR3 consists of 18 residues. Deletions cut 2 bases from V and 0 bases from J, with 14 bases between. CDR1 and CDR2 (germline): SEHNR, FQNEAQ (reference sequence). CDR3 residues: CASSLLGDISSGANVLTF. CDR3 in DNA: TGTGCCAGCAGCTTACTCGGGGATATTAGCTCTGGGGCCAACGTCCTGACTTTC.

The V gene is TRBV18, the J gene TRBJ2-2; 8 bases are a match to TRBD2. This CDR3 region has 15 residues. Trimming took 2 bases from V and 4 from J; bases not matched to a gene: 3. Germline V gene data show CDR1 as KGHSH and CDR2 as LQKENI. The CDR3 DNA follows: TGTGCCAGCTCACCAAGCGGGAGATCCACCGGGGAGCTGTTTTTT. It yields the protein CASSPSGRSTGELFF.

This chain joins TRBV6-5 and TRBJ2-7; D is unresolved. Germline CDR1 and CDR2: MNHEY and SVGAGI. The CDR3 totals 11 residues. Trimming took off 7 bases at V and 2 bases at J, with 6 bases between the two ends. The CDR3 nucleotides are TGTGCCAGCACCCTTACCTACGAGCAGTACTTC. Residues: CASTLTYEQYF.

V is TRBV20-1 and J is TRBJ2-1, with 11 bases fitting TRBD2. CDR1 and CDR2 (germline): DFQATT, SNEGSKA (reference sequence). J was trimmed by 7 bases and V by 3 bases; bases with no gene match: 5. There are 14 residues in the CDR3. The CDR3 DNA sequence: TGCAGTGCTAGTATTAGCGGGGGGGCTAATGAGCAGTTCTTC. This gives the protein CSASISGGANEQFF.

The chain couples TRBV7-2 to TRBJ2-1; the match to TRBD1 covers 8 bases. Looked up from germline, CDR1 is SGHTA and CDR2 is FQGNSA. V lost 2 bases and J lost 9; bases outside the gene matches: 6. This CDR3 has 14 residues. CDR3 amino acids: CASSLRGQAVEQFF. The CDR3 nucleotides read TGTGCCAGCAGCTTAAGGGGACAGGCCGTTGAGCAGTTCTTC. Combining the CDR3 with reference TRBV7-2 and TRBJ2-1 gives the whole variable domain GAGVSQSPSNKVTEKGKDVELRCDPISGHTALYWYRQSLGQGLEFLIYFQGNSAPDKSGLPSDRFSAERTGGSVSTLTIQRTQQEDSAVYLCASSLRGQAVEQFFGPGTRLTVL.

The chain carries TRBV3-1 (or the pseudogene TRBV3-2) and TRBJ1-3; 9 bases align to TRBD1. Trimming cost V 2 bases and J 4 bases; bases outside gene matches: 6. This CDR3 spans 16 amino acids. CDR1 and CDR2 (germline): LGHDT, YNNKEL (reference sequence). The CDR3 spells CASSQSGQGLGNTIYF. DNA for the CDR3: TGTGCCAGCAGCCAATCGGGACAGGGTTTAGGAAACACCATATATTTT.

V and J are TRBV2 and TRBJ2-1; D is ambiguous. The CDR3 is 11 residues long. V lost 8 bases and J lost 4, with 6 bases in between. CDR1 is SNHLY and CDR2 is FYNNEI in the germline V gene. CDR3 coding DNA: TGTGCCAGCCGAGGATACAATGAGCAGTTCTTC. As protein: CASRGYNEQFF.

The chain links TRBV2 to TRBJ1-2; no clear D. V was shortened by 1 base and J by 4 bases, with 10 bases between the two germline ends. Germline lookup yields CDR1 SNHLY and CDR2 FYNNEI. The CDR3 totals 14 residues. CDR3 region: CASSEVRSGYGYTF. The CDR3 DNA follows: TGTGCCAGCAGTGAAGTCCGTTCAGGCTATGGCTACACCTTC.

Written as DNA, the CDR3 is TGTGCCAGCAGCTTCCCTCTAGCGGGGCGGGGCACAGATACGCAGTATTTT. It encodes CASSFPLAGRGTDTQYF. This chain uses TRBV5-4 with TRBJ2-3, with TRBD2 identical over 9 bases. The trim removed 2 bases at V and 1 base at J, leaving 8 bases unmatched. CDR1 is SGHNT and CDR2 is YYREEE in the germline V gene (reference sequence). CDR3 length: 17 amino acids.